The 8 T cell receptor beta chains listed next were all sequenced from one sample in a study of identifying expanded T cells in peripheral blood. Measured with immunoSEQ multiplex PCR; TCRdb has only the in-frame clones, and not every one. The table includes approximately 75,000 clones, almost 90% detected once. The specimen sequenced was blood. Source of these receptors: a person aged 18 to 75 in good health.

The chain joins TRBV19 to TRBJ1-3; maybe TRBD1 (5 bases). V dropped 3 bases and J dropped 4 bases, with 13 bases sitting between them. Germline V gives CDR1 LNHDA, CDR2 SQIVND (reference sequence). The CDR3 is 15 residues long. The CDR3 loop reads CASSIGSGIGNTIYF. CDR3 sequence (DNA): TGTGCCAGTAGTATCGGGTCAGGGATCGGAAACACCATATATTTT.

The CDR3 bases are TGTGCCAGCAGCGTAGTGGCGGCAAGGAACACTGAAGCTTTCTTT. Translating gives CASSVVAARNTEAFF. The chain employs TRBV9 and TRBJ1-1; D is ambiguous. Trimming shortened V by 0 bases and J by 1 base, and 10 bases separated the two germline ends. Germline V CDR1 and CDR2: SGDLS, YYNGEE. CDR3 length: 15 residues.

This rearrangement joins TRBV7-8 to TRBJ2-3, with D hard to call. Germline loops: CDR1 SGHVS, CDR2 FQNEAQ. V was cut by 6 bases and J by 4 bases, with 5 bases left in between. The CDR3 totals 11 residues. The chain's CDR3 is CASRESDTQYF. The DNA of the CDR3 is TGTGCCAGCAGGGAATCAGATACGCAGTATTTT.

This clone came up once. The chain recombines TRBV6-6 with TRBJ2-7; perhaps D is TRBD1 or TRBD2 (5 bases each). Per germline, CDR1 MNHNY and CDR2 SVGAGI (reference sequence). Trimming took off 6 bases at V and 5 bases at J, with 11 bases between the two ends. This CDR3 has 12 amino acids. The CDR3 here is CASRVRDHEQYF. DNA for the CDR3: TGTGCCAGCAGAGTAAGGGACCACGAGCAGTACTTC.

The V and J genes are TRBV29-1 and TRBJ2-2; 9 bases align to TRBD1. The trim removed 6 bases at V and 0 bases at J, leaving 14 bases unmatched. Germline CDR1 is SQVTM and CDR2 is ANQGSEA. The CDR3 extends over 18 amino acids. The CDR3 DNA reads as TGCAGCGTCCTACACCGGGACAGGGATTCGGCGAACACCGGGGAGCTGTTTTTT. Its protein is CSVLHRDRDSANTGELFF.

The CDR3 nucleotides are TGTGCCAGTGGACTAGCGGGAGTTGGTGAGCAGTACTTC. Encoded protein: CASGLAGVGEQYF. This chain connects TRBV28 to TRBJ2-7; 13 bases agree with TRBD2. The CDR3 has 13 amino acids. Germline V CDR1 and CDR2: MDHEN, SYDVKM. V was clipped by 9 bases and J by 7 bases; unmatched bases: 6.

CDR3 in amino acids: CASSQGPSNYGYTF. CDR3 coding DNA: TGCGCCAGCAGCCAAGGGCCCTCTAACTATGGCTACACCTTC. The rearrangement links TRBV4-3 to TRBJ1-2; no firm D call. This CDR3 is built from 14 residues. Trimming removed 1 base at V and 0 bases at J, with 6 bases between. CDR1 LGHNA and CDR2 YSLEER come from the germline V gene.

CDR3 bases: TGTGCCAGCAGTGATGGGACAAATAATGAAAAACTGTTTTTT. This gives the protein CASSDGTNNEKLFF. J is TRBJ1-4 and V is TRBV25-1; maybe TRBD1 (6 bases). V lost 3 bases, J lost 4 bases, and 9 bases lay in between. Germline V CDR1 and CDR2: MGHDK, SYGVNS. This CDR3 has 14 amino acids. Together with reference TRBV25-1 and TRBJ1-4, the CDR3 gives the full variable domain: EADIYQTPRYLVIGTGKKITLECSQTMGHDKMYWYQQDPGMELHLIHYSYGVNSTEKGDLSSESTVSRIRTEHFPLTLESARPSHTSQYLCASSDGTNNEKLFFGSGTQLSVL.